This T cell receptor (beta chain) was retrieved from a study of T cells in localized non-small cell lung cancer. About this clone: The antigen is unknown.

Libraries were prepared by immunoSEQ multiplex PCR; TCRdb keeps only in-frame clonotypes and omits some of them. The sample lists around 10,000 clones; about 29% were seen once. Findings and limits, study-wide: Sequence data derive from only one tumor region, so heterogeneity remains possible. Detection in adjacent lung was observed for a median around 50 of the top 100 tumor clones. Measurement of T cell clonality placed uninvolved adjacent lung highest, above the level in tumor. Higher T cell density in the blood was associated with longer overall survival, whereas higher adjacent-lung clonality associated with shorter survival.

The sequence was obtained from a man aged 40 to 70 with stage I lung adenocarcinoma. Sequencing was performed on lung tumor tissue, taken before any cancer treatment.

CDR3 loop: CASTASPKETQYF. CDR3 nucleotides: TGTGCCAGCACCGCGAGCCCGAAAGAGACCCAGTACTTC. The chain combines TRBV6-8 with TRBJ2-5, with D unclear. The CDR3 spans 13 residues. The germline V and J ends were trimmed by 7 bases and 3 bases, with 12 bases remaining between them. CDR1 and CDR2 (germline): MNHGY, SAAAGT.